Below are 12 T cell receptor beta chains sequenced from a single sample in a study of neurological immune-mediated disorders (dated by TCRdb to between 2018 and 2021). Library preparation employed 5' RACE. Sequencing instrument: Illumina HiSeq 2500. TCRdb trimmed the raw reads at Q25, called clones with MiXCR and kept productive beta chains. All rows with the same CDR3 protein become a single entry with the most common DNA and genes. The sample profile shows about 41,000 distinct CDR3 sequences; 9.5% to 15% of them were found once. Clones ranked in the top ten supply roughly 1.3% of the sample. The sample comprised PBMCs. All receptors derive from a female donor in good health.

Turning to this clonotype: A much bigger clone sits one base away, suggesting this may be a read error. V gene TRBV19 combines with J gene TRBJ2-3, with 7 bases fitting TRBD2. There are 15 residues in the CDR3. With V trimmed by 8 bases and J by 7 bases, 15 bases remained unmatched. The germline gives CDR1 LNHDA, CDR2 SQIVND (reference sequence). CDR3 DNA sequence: TGTGCCAGTCAGAACGCCCCGGGGGGACCATATACGCAGTATTTT. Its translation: CASQNAPGGPYTQYF.

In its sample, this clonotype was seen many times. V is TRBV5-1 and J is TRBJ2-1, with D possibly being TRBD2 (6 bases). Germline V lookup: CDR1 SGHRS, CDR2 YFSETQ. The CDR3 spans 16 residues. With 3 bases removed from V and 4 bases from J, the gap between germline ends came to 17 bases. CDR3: CASSSFTGVEYNEQFF. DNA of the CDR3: TGCGCCAGCAGCTCTTTCACGGGAGTAGAGTACAATGAGCAGTTCTTC.

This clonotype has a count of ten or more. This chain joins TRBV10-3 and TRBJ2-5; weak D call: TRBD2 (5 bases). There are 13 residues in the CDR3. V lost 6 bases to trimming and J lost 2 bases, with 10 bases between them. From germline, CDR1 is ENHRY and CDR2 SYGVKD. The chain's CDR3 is CAIRRLAQETQYF. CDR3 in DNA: TGTGCCATCAGGCGGCTAGCTCAAGAGACCCAGTACTTC.

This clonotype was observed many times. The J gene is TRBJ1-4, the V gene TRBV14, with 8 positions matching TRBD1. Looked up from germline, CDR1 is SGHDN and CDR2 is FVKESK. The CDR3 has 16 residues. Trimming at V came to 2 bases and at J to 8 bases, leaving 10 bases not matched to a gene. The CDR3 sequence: CASSQRDRGSGEKLFF. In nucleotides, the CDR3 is TGTGCCAGCAGCCAACGCGACAGGGGCAGCGGGGAAAAACTGTTTTTT.

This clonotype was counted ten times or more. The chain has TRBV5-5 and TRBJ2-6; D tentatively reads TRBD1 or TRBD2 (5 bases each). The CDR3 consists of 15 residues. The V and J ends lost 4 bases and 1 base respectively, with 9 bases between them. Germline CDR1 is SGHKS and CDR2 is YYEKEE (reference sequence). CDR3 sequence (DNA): TGTGCCAGCAGCGGTGGGGGATCTGGGGCCAACGTCCTGACTTTC. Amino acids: CASSGGGSGANVLTF. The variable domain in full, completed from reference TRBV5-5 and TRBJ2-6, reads DAGVTQSPTHLIKTRGQQVTLRCSPISGHKSVSWYQQVLGQGPQFIFQYYEKEERGRGNFPDRFSARQFPNYSSELNVNALLLGDSALYLCASSGGGSGANVLTFGAGSRLTVL.

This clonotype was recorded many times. The CDR3 reads CASSAAGAGNEQFF. The CDR3 bases are TGTGCCAGCAGCGCGGCGGGGGCGGGGAATGAGCAGTTCTTC. This chain links TRBV13 with TRBJ2-1; weak D call: TRBD2 (7 bases). The CDR3 spans 14 residues. The V end was cut by 5 bases, the J end by 7 bases, with 15 bases between. CDR1 PRHDT and CDR2 FYEKMQ come from the germline V gene (reference sequence). Variable domain in full (rest from reference TRBV13 and TRBJ2-1): AAGVIQSPRHLIKEKRETATLKCYPIPRHDTVYWYQQGPGQDPQFLISFYEKMQSDKGSIPDRFSAQQFSDYHSELNMSSLELGDSALYFCASSAAGAGNEQFFGPGTRLTVL.

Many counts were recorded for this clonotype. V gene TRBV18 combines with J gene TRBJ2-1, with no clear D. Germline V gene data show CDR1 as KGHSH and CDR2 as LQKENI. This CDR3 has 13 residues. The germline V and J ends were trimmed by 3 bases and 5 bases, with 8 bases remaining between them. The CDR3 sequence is CASSPHIDNEQFF. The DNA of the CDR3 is TGTGCCAGCTCACCCCACATAGACAATGAGCAGTTCTTC.

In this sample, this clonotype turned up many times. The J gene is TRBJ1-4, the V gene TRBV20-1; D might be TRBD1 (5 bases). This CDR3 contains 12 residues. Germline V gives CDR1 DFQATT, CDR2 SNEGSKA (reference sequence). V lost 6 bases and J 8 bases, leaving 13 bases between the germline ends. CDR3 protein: CSAEGWGEKLFF. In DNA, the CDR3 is TGCAGTGCGGAAGGGTGGGGGGAAAAACTGTTTTTT.

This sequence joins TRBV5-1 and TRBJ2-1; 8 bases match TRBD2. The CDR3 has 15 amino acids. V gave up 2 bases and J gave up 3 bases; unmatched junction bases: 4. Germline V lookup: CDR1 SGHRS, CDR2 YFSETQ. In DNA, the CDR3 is TGCGCCAGCAGCTTAGGGACTAGAATCTACAATGAGCAGTTCTTC. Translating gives CASSLGTRIYNEQFF. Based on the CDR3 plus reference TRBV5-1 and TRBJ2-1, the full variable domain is KAGVTQTPRYLIKTRGQQVTLSCSPISGHRSVSWYQQTPGQGLQFLFEYFSETQRNKGNFPGRFSGRQFSNSRSEMNVSTLELGDSALYLCASSLGTRIYNEQFFGPGTRLTVL.

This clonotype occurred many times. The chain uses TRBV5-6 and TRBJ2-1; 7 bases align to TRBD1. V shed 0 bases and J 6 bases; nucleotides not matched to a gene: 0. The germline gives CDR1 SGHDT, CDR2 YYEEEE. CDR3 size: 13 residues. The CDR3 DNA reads TGTGCCAGCAGCTTGGACAGGGGCAATGAGCAGTTCTTC. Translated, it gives CASSLDRGNEQFF.

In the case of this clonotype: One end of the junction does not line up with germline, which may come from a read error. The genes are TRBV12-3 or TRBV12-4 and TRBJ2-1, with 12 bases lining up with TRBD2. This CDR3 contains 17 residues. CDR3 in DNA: TGTGCCAGCACTTTAGTGACTAGCGGGAGACTCTACAATGAGCATTTCTTC. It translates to CASTLVTSGRLYNEHFF.

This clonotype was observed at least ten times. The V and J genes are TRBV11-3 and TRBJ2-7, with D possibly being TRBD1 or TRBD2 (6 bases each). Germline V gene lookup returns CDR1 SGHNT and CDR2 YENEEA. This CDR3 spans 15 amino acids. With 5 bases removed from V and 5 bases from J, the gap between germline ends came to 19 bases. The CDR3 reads CASSPGGGRGHEQYF. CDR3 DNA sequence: TGTGCCAGCAGCCCAGGTGGGGGGCGAGGCCACGAGCAGTACTTC. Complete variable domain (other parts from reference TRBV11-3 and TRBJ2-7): EAGVVQSPRYKIIEKKQPVAFWCNPISGHNTLYWYLQNLGQGPELLIRYENEEAVDDSQLPKDRFSAERLKGVDSTLKIQPAELGDSAVYLCASSPGGGRGHEQYFGPGTRLTVT.